The source of this T cell receptor beta chain is a study of blood T cell repertoires in COVID-19. The V gene's germline CDR1 is SGHAT and CDR2 FQNNGV. The V gene lost 1 base and the J gene lost 6 bases, with 4 bases spanning the gap. The CDR3 consists of 12 residues. Seattle patient enrollment occurred during active infection, with longitudinal follow-up thereafter. The method was immunoSEQ multiplex PCR; TCRdb's version includes in-frame clones alone and lacks a portion of them. The sample records some 400,000 clones, more than 70% being singletons. The material sequenced was peripheral blood. The clonotype originates from a woman in her sixties with COVID-19, enrolled during active disease. This chain links TRBV11-2 with TRBJ1-3, with D uncertain. For the CDR3, the DNA is TGTGCCAGCAGCTTAGGACAAAACACCATATATTTT. It encodes CASSLGQNTIYF.